Listed here are 10 T cell receptor beta chains from one sample, sequenced in a study of response to subunit inactivated influenza vaccine. MiXCR was run by TCRdb on the RT-PCR reads, yielding one entry per CDR3 protein. The sample holds under 950,000 distinct CDR3 sequences, over 20% seen once. The sequences come from PBMCs from blood, collected about 5 days after vaccination. These receptors were taken from a man aged 45-65 years who received an inactivated influenza vaccine.

The chain recombines TRBV12-3 or TRBV12-4 with TRBJ1-5; D is unclear. Trimming stripped 5 bases from V and 9 bases from J, with 11 bases between. The CDR3 loop spans 12 amino acids. CDR3 sequence reads: CASSVQRAPQHF. CDR3 sequence (DNA): TGTGCCAGCAGTGTACAAAGGGCGCCCCAGCATTTT.

V gene TRBV5-1 combines with J gene TRBJ2-5; 7 bases line up with TRBD2. Germline CDR1 is SGHRS and CDR2 is YFSETQ. V shed 1 base and J 5 bases; nucleotides not matched to a gene: 5. The CDR3 loop spans 14 amino acids. CDR3 amino acids: CASSLFGEGETQYF. The CDR3 DNA is TGCGCCAGCAGCTTGTTCGGGGAGGGGGAGACCCAGTACTTC.

The chain combines TRBV7-6 with TRBJ2-7; D perhaps matches TRBD2 (5 bases). The CDR3 runs 14 residues. V shed 2 bases and J shed 5 bases, with 13 bases lying between them. Germline lookup yields CDR1 SGHVS and CDR2 FNYEAQ. CDR3 loop: CASSLSGSKHEQYF. The CDR3 DNA sequence: TGTGCCAGCAGCTTAAGCGGCAGTAAGCACGAGCAGTACTTC.

The rearrangement uses TRBV7-9 and TRBJ1-6; the D gene is possibly TRBD1 (5 bases). Deletions cut 5 bases from V and 7 bases from J, with 15 bases between. The germline CDR1 and CDR2 sequences are SEHNR and FQNEAQ (reference sequence). CDR3 length equals 15 residues. This CDR3 is CASSKPGLSNSPLHF. The CDR3 DNA sequence: TGTGCCAGCAGCAAGCCGGGACTGTCGAATTCACCCCTCCACTTT.

The chain is built from TRBV20-1 and TRBJ2-7, with D tentatively TRBD1 (6 bases). The CDR3 totals 13 residues. Trimming pared 5 bases from V and 5 bases from J, leaving 16 bases between. Germline assignment: CDR1 DFQATT and CDR2 SNEGSKA (reference sequence). The CDR3 sequence: CSASLAGANEQYF. In DNA form, the CDR3 reads TGCAGTGCTTCCCTCGCAGGGGCAAACGAGCAGTACTTC.

Comments on this clonotype: An end of the junction differs from the germline gene, which may be a read error. The chain carries TRBV6-1 and TRBJ1-3; D may be TRBD1 (6 bases). The CDR3 runs 12 residues. CDR1 is MNHNS, CDR2 SASEGT, per germline. CDR3 protein: CASSEWDTYWGF. The DNA for the CDR3 is TGTGCCAGCAGTGAATGGGACACTTACTGGGGTTTT.

This clonotype has more than one count but fewer than ten. DNA for the CDR3: TGTGCCAGCAGCGTAGATAACGGGAGGTTGAACACTGAAGCTTTCTTT. Amino acids: CASSVDNGRLNTEAFF. V usage is TRBV9 and J usage is TRBJ1-1; D is undetermined. V gave up 0 bases and J gave up 0 bases, with 12 bases separating them. The CDR3 is 16 amino acids. The germline V gene has CDR1 SGDLS and CDR2 YYNGEE.

This clonotype has at least ten counts. V usage is TRBV6-1 and J usage is TRBJ2-3; 9 nucleotides align to TRBD1. This CDR3 is built from 16 residues. Germline CDR1 is MNHNS and CDR2 is SASEGT. V was clipped by 4 bases and J by 0 bases; unmatched bases: 5. The CDR3 DNA reads TGTGCCAGCAGTGCACAGGGGGCGCTTAGCACAGATACGCAGTATTTT. This gives the protein CASSAQGALSTDTQYF.

The chain recombines TRBV2 with TRBJ2-3; D assignment may be TRBD1 or TRBD2 (6 bases each). The CDR3 is 14 residues long. V was clipped by 2 bases and J by 4 bases, with 10 bases between them. The germline gives CDR1 SNHLY, CDR2 FYNNEI. CDR3 in DNA: TGTGCCAGCAGTGAAAAAGGGGGGCCAGATACGCAGTATTTT. The encoded protein is CASSEKGGPDTQYF. Supplemented by reference TRBV2 and TRBJ2-3, the full variable domain reads EPEVTQTPSHQVTQMGQEVILRCVPISNHLYFYWYRQILGQKVEFLVSFYNNEISEKSEIFDDQFSVERPDGSNFTLKIRSTKLEDSAMYFCASSEKGGPDTQYFGPGTRLTVL.

The table lists this clonotype with a few counts. Written as DNA, the CDR3 is TGTGCCAGCAGTTTCAGCGGGACCTTAGAAGAGACCCAGTACTTC. Its protein product is CASSFSGTLEETQYF. This chain uses TRBV12-3 or TRBV12-4 with TRBJ2-5; 7 nucleotides line up with TRBD2. After removal of 3 bases from V and 3 bases from J, the junction contained 7 bases not matched to a gene. The CDR3 runs to 15 residues.